This section outlines one T cell receptor beta chain sequence together with its context. The PCR ran on 60 Vbeta and 13 Jbeta primers. Using immunoSEQ multiplex PCR, the repertoire was profiled, and TCRdb retains in-frame clones only, with some absent. The data show some 130,000 clones, approximately 79% seen once. The entry originates in a study of cytomegalovirus exposure and HLA in healthy donors. Germline V lookup: CDR1 ENHRY, CDR2 SYGVKD. V lost 3 bases and J lost 4, with 15 bases in between. The CDR3 runs to 15 residues. The sample taken for sequencing was PBMCs. The V gene is TRBV10-3, the J gene TRBJ2-5; tentative D call: TRBD1 (7 bases). This receptor was taken from a man aged 35 to 55 in good health and CMV-seropositive. This CDR3 is CAISDSGQGGETQYF. CDR3 sequence (DNA): TGTGCCATCAGTGATTCGGGGCAGGGGGGAGAGACCCAGTACTTC.